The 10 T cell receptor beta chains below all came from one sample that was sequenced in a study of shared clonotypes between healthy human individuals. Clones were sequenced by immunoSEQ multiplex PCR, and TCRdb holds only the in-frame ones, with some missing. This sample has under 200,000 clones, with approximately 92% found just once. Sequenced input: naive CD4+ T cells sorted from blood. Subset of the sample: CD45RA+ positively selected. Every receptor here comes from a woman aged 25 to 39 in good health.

The chain's CDR3 is CASSPRTVGQGLNEQFF. In DNA, the CDR3 is TGTGCCAGCTCACCACGAACCGTAGGACAGGGGCTGAATGAGCAGTTCTTC. The chain joins TRBV18 to TRBJ2-1; TRBD1 agrees at 9 bases. There are 17 residues in the CDR3. Germline CDR1 reads KGHSH; CDR2 reads LQKENI. The trim removed 1 base at V and 7 bases at J, leaving 11 bases unmatched.

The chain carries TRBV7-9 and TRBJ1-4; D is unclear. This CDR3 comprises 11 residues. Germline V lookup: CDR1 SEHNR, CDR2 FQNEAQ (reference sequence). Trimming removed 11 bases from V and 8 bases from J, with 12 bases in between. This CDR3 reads CASELDEKLFF. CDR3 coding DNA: TGTGCCTCAGAGCTGGACGAAAAACTGTTTTTT.

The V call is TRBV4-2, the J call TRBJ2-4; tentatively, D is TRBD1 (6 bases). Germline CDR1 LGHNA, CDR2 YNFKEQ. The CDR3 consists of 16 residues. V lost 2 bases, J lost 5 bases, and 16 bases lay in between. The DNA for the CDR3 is TGTGCCAGCAGCCAAAGTTGGGGGCCGGGACAAAACATTCAGTACTTC. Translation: CASSQSWGPGQNIQYF.

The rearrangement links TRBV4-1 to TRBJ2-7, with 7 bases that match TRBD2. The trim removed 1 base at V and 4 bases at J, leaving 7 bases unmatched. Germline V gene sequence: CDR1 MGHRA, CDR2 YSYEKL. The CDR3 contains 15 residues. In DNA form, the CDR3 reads TGCGCCAGCAGCCAAGCCCCTAGCGGTCCTTACGAGCAGTACTTC. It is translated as CASSQAPSGPYEQYF.

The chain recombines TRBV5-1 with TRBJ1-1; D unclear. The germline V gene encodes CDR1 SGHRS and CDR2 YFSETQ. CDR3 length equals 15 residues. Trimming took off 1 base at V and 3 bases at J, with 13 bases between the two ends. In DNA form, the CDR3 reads TGCGCCAGCAGCTTGACTCCCTCCGGGGACACTGAAGCTTTCTTT. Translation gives CASSLTPSGDTEAFF.

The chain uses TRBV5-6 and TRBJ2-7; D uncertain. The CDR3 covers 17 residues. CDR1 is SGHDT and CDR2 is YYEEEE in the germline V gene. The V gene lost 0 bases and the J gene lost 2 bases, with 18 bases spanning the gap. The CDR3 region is CASSLGRQAYVAYEQYF. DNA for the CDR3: TGTGCCAGCAGCTTGGGCCGCCAGGCCTATGTTGCCTACGAGCAGTACTTC.

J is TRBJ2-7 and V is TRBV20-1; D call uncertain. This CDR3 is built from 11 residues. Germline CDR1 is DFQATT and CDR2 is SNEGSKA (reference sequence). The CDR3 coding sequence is TGCAGCCCTCTTGGCCCCTACGAGCAGTACTTC. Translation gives CSPLGPYEQYF.

The CDR3 is CASSGGPTDTQYF. In nucleotides, the CDR3 is TGCGCCAGCAGTGGGGGGCCCACAGATACGCAGTATTTT. This chain links TRBV10-1 with TRBJ2-3; D possibly corresponds to TRBD1 (6 bases). Germline V lookup: CDR1 WNHNN, CDR2 SYGVQD (reference sequence). V was shortened by 4 bases and J by 2 bases, with 7 bases between the two germline ends. The CDR3 runs to 13 residues.

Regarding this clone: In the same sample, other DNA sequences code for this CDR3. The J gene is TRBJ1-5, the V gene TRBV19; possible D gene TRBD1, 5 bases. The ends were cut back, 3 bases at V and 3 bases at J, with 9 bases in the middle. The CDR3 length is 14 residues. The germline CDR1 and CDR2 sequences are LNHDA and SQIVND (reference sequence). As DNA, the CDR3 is TGTGCCAGTAGTATCGCAGGGTACAATCAGCCCCAGCATTTT. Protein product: CASSIAGYNQPQHF. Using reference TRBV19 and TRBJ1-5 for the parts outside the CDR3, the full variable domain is DGGITQSPKYLFRKEGQNVTLSCEQNLNHDAMYWYRQDPGQGLRLIYYSQIVNDFQKGDIAEGYSVSREKKESFPLTVTSAQKNPTAFYLCASSIAGYNQPQHFGDGTRLSIL.

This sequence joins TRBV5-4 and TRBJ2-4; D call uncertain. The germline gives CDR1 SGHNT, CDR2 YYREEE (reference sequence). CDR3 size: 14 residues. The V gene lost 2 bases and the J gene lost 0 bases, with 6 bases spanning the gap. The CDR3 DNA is TGTGCCAGCAGCTTAGGGTTAGCCAAAAACATTCAGTACTTC. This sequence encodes CASSLGLAKNIQYF.